This T cell receptor (beta chain) was retrieved from a study of blood T cell repertoires in COVID-19. Study details: Samples of COVID-19 (acute and convalescent) were obtained from the United States, Italy and Spain. T cells, B-cell-depleted T cells, or PBMCs provided the cDNA or gDNA that served as material.

Profiled with immunoSEQ multiplex PCR; TCRdb holds only in-frame clones, not every one. The repertoire holds more than 110,000 clones, 76% seen once, with under 6% in the top ten. Trimming pared 7 bases from V and 5 bases from J, leaving 17 bases between. The CDR3 runs to 14 residues. Per germline, CDR1 SGHVS and CDR2 FQNEAQ. This receptor was obtained from a woman older than 75 with active or convalescent COVID-19. The specimen sequenced was peripheral blood. The chain recombines TRBV7-8 with TRBJ2-5; TRBD2 is a possible D gene (6 bases). The DNA of the CDR3 is TGTGCCAGCACCGTTCCGGGGGTGAGGGAGACCCAGTACTTC. Amino acids: CASTVPGVRETQYF.